Below, 6 T cell receptor beta chains from the same sample are listed, as sequenced in a study of PD-1 blockade in classical Hodgkin lymphoma (dated by TCRdb to 2020 to 2021). Receptor amplification or capture employed the immunoSEQ multiplex PCR assay. TCRdb provides this immuneACCESS table in a form limited to in-frame rearrangements. Some clones are lacking; in checked studies, under half of them reflect an unresolved V gene, and why the rest are absent is not known. The sample profile shows around 45,000 clones; around three quarters of them were found once. The ten biggest clones cover under 3.5% of the sample. The sample's time point label, decoded: cycle 2 day 1 (C2D1) of nivolumab. Every trial patient had relapsed following autologous stem cell transplantation, and prior brentuximab vedotin exposure was what differed among cohorts A, B and C. The sequences come from peripheral blood mononuclear cells (PBMCs), collected before the second cycle of nivolumab. Receptor source: a human donor with classical Hodgkin lymphoma.

This sequence joins TRBV7-9 and TRBJ2-7; 7 bases agree with TRBD2. The CDR3 loop spans 16 amino acids. In germline, CDR1 is SEHNR, CDR2 FQNEAQ (reference sequence). The V gene end was trimmed by 2 bases and the J gene end by 5 bases; junction bases not matched to a gene: 12. The DNA for the CDR3 is TGTGCCAGCAGCTTATTTTTAGGGCGGGGGTTGCACGAGCAGTACTTC. This gives the protein CASSLFLGRGLHEQYF.

V and J are TRBV6-5 and TRBJ1-5, with D hard to call. Germline V CDR1 and CDR2: MNHEY, SVGAGI. This CDR3 is built from 14 residues. Trimming removed 4 bases at V and 5 bases at J, with 12 bases between. The CDR3 here is CASSSGVGDQPQHF. The CDR3 DNA follows: TGTGCCAGCAGTTCGGGCGTTGGTGATCAGCCCCAGCATTTT.

The chain employs TRBV9 and TRBJ1-1; the D is unclear. Germline-derived CDR1 and CDR2 are SGDLS and YYNGEE. The CDR3 is 14 amino acids. V was shortened by 4 bases and J by 4 bases, with 14 bases between the two germline ends. The CDR3 loop reads CASSPWEDLTEAFF. As DNA, the CDR3 is TGTGCCAGCAGCCCCTGGGAGGATCTCACTGAAGCTTTCTTT.

V and J are TRBV9 and TRBJ1-1; D gene ambiguous. V was clipped by 0 bases and J by 6 bases, with 12 bases between them. Germline V CDR1 and CDR2: SGDLS, YYNGEE. The CDR3 sequence is 14 residues long. The CDR3 region is CASSVEGVGPEAFF. CDR3 nucleotides: TGTGCCAGCAGCGTAGAAGGTGTAGGACCTGAAGCTTTCTTT.

This chain uses TRBV5-5 with TRBJ1-1, with D tentatively TRBD1 (6 bases). The CDR3 covers 12 residues. Germline values: CDR1 SGHKS, CDR2 YYEKEE (reference sequence). V shed 2 bases and J shed 8 bases, with 10 bases lying between them. The CDR3 coding sequence is TGTGCCAGCAGCTTAGGGGGACAAGAAGCTTTCTTT. Translation gives CASSLGGQEAFF.

The chain uses TRBV7-9 and TRBJ2-3; 7 nucleotides match TRBD2. The CDR3 loop spans 16 amino acids. Losses at the gene ends were 4 bases for V and 0 bases for J; bases not matched to a gene: 7. Germline V gene lookup returns CDR1 SEHNR and CDR2 FQNEAQ (reference sequence). CDR3 nucleotide sequence: TGTGCCAGCAGCTCACTAGCGTCCCTCAGCACAGATACGCAGTATTTT. It translates to CASSSLASLSTDTQYF.